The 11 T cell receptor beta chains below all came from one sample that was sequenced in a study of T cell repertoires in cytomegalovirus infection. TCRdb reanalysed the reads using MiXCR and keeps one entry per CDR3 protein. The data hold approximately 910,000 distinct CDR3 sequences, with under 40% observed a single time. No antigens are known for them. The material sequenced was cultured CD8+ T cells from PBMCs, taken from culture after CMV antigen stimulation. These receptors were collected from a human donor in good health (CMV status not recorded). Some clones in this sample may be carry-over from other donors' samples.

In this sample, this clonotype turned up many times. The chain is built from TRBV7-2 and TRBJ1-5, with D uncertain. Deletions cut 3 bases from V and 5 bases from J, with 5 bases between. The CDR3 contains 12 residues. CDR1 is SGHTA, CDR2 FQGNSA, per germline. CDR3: CASSFGDQPQHF. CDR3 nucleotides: TGTGCCAGCAGCTTTGGTGATCAGCCCCAGCATTTT.

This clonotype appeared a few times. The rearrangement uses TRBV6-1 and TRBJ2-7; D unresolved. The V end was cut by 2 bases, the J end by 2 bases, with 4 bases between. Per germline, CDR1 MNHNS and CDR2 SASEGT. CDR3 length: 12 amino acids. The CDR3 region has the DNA TGTGCCAGCAGTGAAAAGACCTACGAGCAGTACGTC. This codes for CASSEKTYEQYV.

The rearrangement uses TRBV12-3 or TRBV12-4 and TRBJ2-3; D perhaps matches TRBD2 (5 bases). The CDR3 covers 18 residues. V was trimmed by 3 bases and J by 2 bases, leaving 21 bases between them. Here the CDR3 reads CASSFRRPAGRTTDTQYF. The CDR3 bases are TGTGCCAGCAGTTTTCGGAGGCCGGCGGGCCGGACCACAGATACGCAGTATTTT.

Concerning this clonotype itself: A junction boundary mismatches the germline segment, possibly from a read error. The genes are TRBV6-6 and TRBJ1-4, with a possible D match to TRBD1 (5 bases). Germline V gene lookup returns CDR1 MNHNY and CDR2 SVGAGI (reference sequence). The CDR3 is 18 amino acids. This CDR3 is CASSYSKRLGGNNDKLFF. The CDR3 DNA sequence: TGTGCCAGCAGTTACTCGAAGCGGCTGGGGGGGAATAATGATAAACTGTTTTTT.

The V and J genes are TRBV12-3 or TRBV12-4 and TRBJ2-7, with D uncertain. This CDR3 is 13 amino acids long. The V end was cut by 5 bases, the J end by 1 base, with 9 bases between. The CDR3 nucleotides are TGTGCCAGCAGTGCGCCCAATTCCTACGAGCAGTACGTC. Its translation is CASSAPNSYEQYV.

The CDR3 loop is CASSYVPGQGLEHNEQFF. The CDR3 nucleotides are TGTGCCAGCAGCTATGTCCCGGGACAGGGGTTAGAGCACAATGAGCAGTTCTTC. This chain connects TRBV14 to TRBJ2-1, with TRBD1 matching over 10 bases. Germline loops: CDR1 SGHDN, CDR2 FVKESK. The junction had 15 bases not matched to a gene; V was cut back by 5 bases and J by 5 bases. This CDR3 comprises 18 residues.

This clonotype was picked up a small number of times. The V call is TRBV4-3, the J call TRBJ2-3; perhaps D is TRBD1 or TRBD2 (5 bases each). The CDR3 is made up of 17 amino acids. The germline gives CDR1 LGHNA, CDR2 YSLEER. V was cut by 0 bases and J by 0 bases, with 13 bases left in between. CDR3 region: CASSQDLPGTSTDTQYF. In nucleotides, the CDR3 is TGCGCCAGCAGCCAAGATTTGCCAGGGACCAGCACAGATACGCAGTATTTT.

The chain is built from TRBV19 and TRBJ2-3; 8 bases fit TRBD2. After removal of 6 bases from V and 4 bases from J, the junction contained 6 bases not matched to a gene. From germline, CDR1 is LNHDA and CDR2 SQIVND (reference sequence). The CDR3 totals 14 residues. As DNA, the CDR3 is TGTGCCAGTAGCGGGACTAGAGGGCCAGATACGCAGTATTTT. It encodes CASSGTRGPDTQYF.

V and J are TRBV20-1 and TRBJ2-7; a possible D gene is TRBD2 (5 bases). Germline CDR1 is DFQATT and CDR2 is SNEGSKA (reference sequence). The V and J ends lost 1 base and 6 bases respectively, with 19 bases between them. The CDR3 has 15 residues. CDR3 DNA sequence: TGCAGTGCTAGAGGCCTTGACTTCGGAGGCTCCGAGCAGTACGTC. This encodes CSARGLDFGGSEQYV.

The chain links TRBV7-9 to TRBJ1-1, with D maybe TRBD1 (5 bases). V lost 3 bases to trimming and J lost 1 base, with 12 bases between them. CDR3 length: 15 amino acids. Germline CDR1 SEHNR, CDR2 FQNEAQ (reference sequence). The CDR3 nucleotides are TGTGCCAGCAGCTTTAGGGGTCAGCCGAACACTGAAGCTTTCTTT. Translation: CASSFRGQPNTEAFF. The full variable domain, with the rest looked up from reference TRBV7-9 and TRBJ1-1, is DTGVSQNPRHKITKRGQNVTFRCDPISEHNRLYWYRQTLGQGPEFLTYFQNEAQLEKSRLLSDRFSAERPKGSFSTLEIQRTEQGDSAMYLCASSFRGQPNTEAFFGQGTRLTVV.

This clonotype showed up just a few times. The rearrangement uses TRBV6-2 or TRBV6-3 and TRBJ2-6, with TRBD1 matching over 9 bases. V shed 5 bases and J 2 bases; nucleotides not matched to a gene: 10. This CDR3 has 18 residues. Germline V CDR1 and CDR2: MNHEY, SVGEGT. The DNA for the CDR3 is TGTGCCAGCAGTCCCCGGGACAGGGTGATCCCTGGGGCCAACGTCCTGACTTTC. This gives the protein CASSPRDRVIPGANVLTF.